The clone carrying this T cell receptor beta chain was seen a single time. This specimen belongs to a study of cytomegalovirus exposure and HLA in healthy donors. The V segment lost 7 bases and the J segment 2 bases; nucleotides outside the gene matches: 9. This CDR3 is built from 14 residues. CDR1 is SGHRS, CDR2 YFSETQ, per germline. Method: immunoSEQ multiplex PCR; TCRdb's copy keeps in-frame clones and lacks some. The sample consists of more than 50,000 clones, roughly 94% of them appearing once. Sequenced sample: PBMCs. The J gene is TRBJ2-7, the V gene TRBV5-1; TRBD2 matches at 7 bases. The origin of this receptor is a man between 18 and 35 years old in good health and CMV-seronegative. In DNA form, the CDR3 reads TGCGCCAGCGGCGCTAGCGGAGGAACCTACGAGCAGTACTTC. Translating it yields CASGASGGTYEQYF.